The rows below give T cell receptor beta chains drawn from one sample of a study of CD8 T cells in Susac syndrome. TCRdb re-called the immunoSEQ multiplex PCR reads through MiXCR, storing one row per CDR3 protein. The sample has some 220,000 distinct CDR3 sequences, nearly 97% seen once. Sequencing input: CD4+ T cells from PBMCs. The receptors derive from a human donor with multiple sclerosis. CDR3s include the opening cysteine and the closing phenylalanine or tryptophan. The D gene is left open where the match is weak.

v_gene: TRBV30
j_gene: TRBJ1-2
d_gene: TRBD1
CDR3aa: CAWSTGIPRGYGYTF
CDR3nt: TGTGCCTGGAGCACCGGGATCCCCAGGGGGTATGGCTACACCTTC

v_gene: TRBV5-1
j_gene: TRBJ1-1
d_gene: NA
CDR3aa: CASSLLEGQAFF
CDR3nt: TGCGCCAGCAGCTTGCTCGAGGGGCAAGCTTTCTTT

v_gene: TRBV3-1
j_gene: TRBJ1-2
d_gene: NA
CDR3aa: CASSQLYGYTF
CDR3nt: TGTGCCAGCAGCCAATTATATGGCTACACCTTC

v_gene: TRBV2
j_gene: TRBJ2-7
d_gene: TRBD1
CDR3aa: CASSEGGQGFYEQYF
CDR3nt: TGTGCCAGCAGTGAAGGGGGACAGGGGTTTTACGAGCAGTACTTC

v_gene: TRBV4-2
j_gene: TRBJ2-7
d_gene: TRBD2
CDR3aa: CASSRGGSYEQYF
CDR3nt: TGTGCCAGCAGCCGGGGGGGCTCCTACGAGCAGTACTTC

v_gene: TRBV15
j_gene: TRBJ1-5
d_gene: TRBD1
CDR3aa: CATSRDHRGQPQHF
CDR3nt: TGTGCCACCAGCAGAGATCACAGGGGTCAGCCCCAGCATTTT

v_gene: TRBV6-1
j_gene: TRBJ2-4
d_gene: TRBD2
CDR3aa: CASKASGGGAKNIQYF
CDR3nt: TGTGCCAGCAAAGCTAGCGGGGGTGGGGCCAAAAACATTCAGTACTTC

v_gene: TRBV12-3/TRBV12-4
j_gene: TRBJ1-1
d_gene: NA
CDR3aa: CASARVGEAEAFF
CDR3nt: TGTGCCAGCGCCAGGGTTGGAGAGGCTGAAGCTTTCTTT

v_gene: TRBV20-1
j_gene: TRBJ2-7
d_gene: NA
CDR3aa: CSARGGFYEQYF
CDR3nt: TGCAGTGCTAGGGGGGGCTTCTACGAGCAGTACTTC

v_gene: TRBV24-1
j_gene: TRBJ2-1
d_gene: NA
CDR3aa: CATSDPGRQNEQFF
CDR3nt: TGTGCCACCAGTGACCCGGGACGGCAAAATGAGCAGTTCTTC

v_gene: TRBV29-1
j_gene: TRBJ1-2
d_gene: NA
CDR3aa: CSVEEGIYGYTF
CDR3nt: TGCAGCGTTGAAGAAGGCATTTACGGCTACACCTTC

v_gene: TRBV9
j_gene: TRBJ2-2
d_gene: NA
CDR3aa: CASSVGRRNTGELFF
CDR3nt: TGTGCCAGCAGCGTTGGACGGAGGAACACCGGGGAGCTGTTTTTT

v_gene: TRBV7-2
j_gene: TRBJ1-2
d_gene: NA
CDR3aa: CASSLDSPSRYGYTF
CDR3nt: TGTGCCAGCAGCTTAGACAGCCCAAGTCGCTATGGCTACACCTTC

v_gene: TRBV29-1
j_gene: TRBJ2-7
d_gene: TRBD2
CDR3aa: CSVAGTSGDSYEQYF
CDR3nt: TGCAGCGTCGCCGGGACTAGTGGCGACAGCTACGAGCAGTACTTC

v_gene: TRBV7-2
j_gene: TRBJ2-1
d_gene: NA
CDR3aa: CASSSSRNEQFF
CDR3nt: TGTGCCAGCAGTTCCAGCCGAAATGAGCAGTTCTTC

v_gene: TRBV2
j_gene: TRBJ2-3
d_gene: TRBD2
CDR3aa: CASMEAGGKYF
CDR3nt: TGTGCCAGCATGGAGGCGGGGGGAAAGTATTTT

v_gene: TRBV5-6
j_gene: TRBJ2-7
d_gene: NA
CDR3aa: CASTEIGDEQYF
CDR3nt: TGTGCCAGCACCGAGATAGGGGACGAGCAGTACTTC

v_gene: TRBV20-1
j_gene: TRBJ2-6
d_gene: TRBD2
CDR3aa: CSAYGGAGANVLTF
CDR3nt: TGCAGTGCCTACGGGGGGGCTGGGGCCAACGTCCTGACTTTC

v_gene: TRBV3-1
j_gene: TRBJ2-1
d_gene: TRBD2
CDR3aa: CASSHQGGTSHYEQFF
CDR3nt: TGTGCCAGCAGCCACCAAGGTGGGACTAGTCATTATGAGCAGTTCTTC

v_gene: TRBV3-1
j_gene: TRBJ1-3
d_gene: NA
CDR3aa: CASSQGAGAGNTIYF
CDR3nt: TGTGCCAGCAGCCAAGGAGCGGGTGCGGGAAACACCATATATTTT

v_gene: TRBV18
j_gene: TRBJ2-4
d_gene: NA
CDR3aa: CASSPSPAKNIQYF
CDR3nt: TGTGCCAGCTCACCTTCGCCAGCCAAAAACATTCAGTACTTC

v_gene: TRBV12-3/TRBV12-4
j_gene: TRBJ2-7
d_gene: TRBD2
CDR3aa: CASRAGLWPNEQYF
CDR3nt: TGTGCCAGCAGGGCGGGACTATGGCCCAACGAGCAGTACTTC